These 21 T cell receptor beta chains were all obtained from the same sample, sequenced in a study of T cells after yellow fever vaccination. One entry per CDR3 protein, called by TCRdb with MiXCR from the 5' RACE reads. The sample shows around 300,000 distinct CDR3 sequences, around 13% of them seen only once. The starting material was CD4+ T cells sorted from PBMCs, obtained 45 days after the yellow fever booster vaccination. The receptors were sampled from a young man who received the YFV17D yellow fever vaccine.

This clonotype was seen more than once but under ten times. The V gene is TRBV20-1, the J gene TRBJ2-1; 8 nucleotides match TRBD1. Germline loops: CDR1 DFQATT, CDR2 SNEGSKA (reference sequence). The V gene end was trimmed by 4 bases and the J gene end by 6 bases; junction bases not matched to a gene: 2. This CDR3 is built from 12 residues. CDR3 DNA: TGCAGTGCTACGGACAGGGTCAATGAGCAGTTCTTC. Translated: CSATDRVNEQFF.

This clonotype has just a few counts. This chain uses TRBV5-1 with TRBJ2-2; D uncertain. The germline CDR1 and CDR2 sequences are SGHRS and YFSETQ. Trimming removed 1 base at V and 5 bases at J, with 12 bases between. This CDR3 contains 15 residues. The CDR3 DNA sequence: TGCGCCAGCAGCTTGCCCCCTTCTAGTACCGGGGAGCTGTTTTTT. This translates into CASSLPPSSTGELFF.

This chain uses TRBV19 with TRBJ2-5, with unresolved D. Trimming left V 6 bases short and J 2 bases short, with 19 bases between. The CDR3 runs to 16 residues. Germline CDR1 and CDR2: LNHDA and SQIVND (reference sequence). The chain's CDR3 is CASSDNKNRQQETQYF. CDR3 nucleotides: TGTGCCAGTAGCGATAACAAGAACCGTCAACAAGAGACCCAGTACTTC.

The chain combines TRBV20-1 with TRBJ1-6, with 9 bases matching TRBD1. The CDR3 is 15 amino acids. Germline loops: CDR1 DFQATT, CDR2 SNEGSKA (reference sequence). Trimming cost V 3 bases and J 14 bases; bases outside gene matches: 14. DNA for the CDR3: TGCAGTGCTAGGACGGGACAGGGTCGAGAAGGGTCCCTCCACTTT. Its protein is CSARTGQGREGSLHF.

The chain uses TRBV9 and TRBJ2-1; D gene uncertain. CDR1 SGDLS and CDR2 YYNGEE come from the germline V gene. V shed 4 bases and J shed 7 bases, with 6 bases lying between them. This CDR3 region has 11 residues. DNA for the CDR3: TGTGCCAGCAGCTCCCAGAATGAGCAGTTCTTC. It is translated as CASSSQNEQFF.

This chain connects TRBV10-3 to TRBJ2-3, with unresolved D. The CDR3 is 11 amino acids. V lost 5 bases and J lost 3, with 3 bases in between. The germline CDR1 and CDR2 sequences are ENHRY and SYGVKD. CDR3 bases: TGTGCCATCAGTCAAACAGATACGCAGTATTTT. It is translated as CAISQTDTQYF.

The rearrangement links TRBV20-1 to TRBJ2-3; the D is unclear. Germline lookup yields CDR1 DFQATT and CDR2 SNEGSKA (reference sequence). This CDR3 is 12 amino acids long. Trimming took 5 bases from V and 0 from J, leaving 6 bases between them. The CDR3 loop reads CSALYSTDTQYF. The CDR3 nucleotides are TGCAGTGCTCTCTATAGCACAGATACGCAGTATTTT.

This clonotype was detected a few times. The rearrangement joins TRBV6-5 to TRBJ1-2; D gene unclear. Germline CDR1 reads MNHEY; CDR2 reads SVGAGI. The V and J ends lost 4 bases and 4 bases respectively, with 10 bases between them. The CDR3 contains 13 residues. The CDR3 region is CASSFGRFYGYTF. CDR3 nucleotide sequence: TGTGCCAGCAGTTTCGGACGGTTCTATGGCTACACCTTC.

The V gene is TRBV10-1, the J gene TRBJ2-3, with no clear D. Germline V lookup: CDR1 WNHNN, CDR2 SYGVQD (reference sequence). This CDR3 has 15 residues. V shed 3 bases and J shed 5 bases, with 15 bases lying between them. The CDR3 loop is CASSDSIAVGDTQYF. The CDR3, as DNA: TGCGCCAGCAGTGACTCGATCGCGGTGGGAGATACGCAGTATTTT.

CDR3 in amino acids: CASSTGGHHGYTF. CDR3 in DNA: TGCGCCAGCAGCACGGGGGGACATCATGGCTACACCTTC. This rearrangement joins TRBV5-1 to TRBJ1-2; D might be TRBD1 (6 bases). CDR3 size: 13 residues. Per the germline V gene, CDR1 is SGHRS and CDR2 is YFSETQ. The V end was cut by 4 bases, the J end by 6 bases, with 13 bases between.

This clonotype has more than one count but fewer than ten. The chain has TRBV15 and TRBJ2-7; D remains ambiguous. CDR1 and CDR2 (germline): LNHNV, YYDKDF (reference sequence). CDR3 length: 16 amino acids. Trimming left V 5 bases short and J 7 bases short, with 24 bases between. For the CDR3, the DNA is TGTGCCACCAGCGCACACTCAGACCGGAACTCCTGGGAGCAGTACTTC. Translated: CATSAHSDRNSWEQYF.

This clonotype was counted at least ten times. The chain joins TRBV12-3 or TRBV12-4 to TRBJ2-6, with unresolved D. Trimming removed 6 bases from V and 4 bases from J, with 7 bases in between. The CDR3 extends over 13 amino acids. CDR3 sequence reads: CASSLSGANVLTF. CDR3 nucleotides: TGTGCCAGCAGCTTATCCGGGGCCAACGTCCTGACTTTC.

This clonotype was counted between two and nine times. This sequence joins TRBV20-1 and TRBJ1-2; tentatively, D is TRBD1 (6 bases). The CDR3 consists of 13 residues. Trimming shortened V by 4 bases and J by 4 bases, and 13 bases separated the two germline ends. CDR1 is DFQATT and CDR2 is SNEGSKA in the germline V gene (reference sequence). The CDR3: CSATRDKGYGYTF. The CDR3 region has the DNA TGCAGTGCTACACGGGACAAGGGCTATGGCTACACCTTC.

The sample holds a few counts of this clonotype. The chain couples TRBV6-5 to TRBJ2-2; possible D gene TRBD2, 6 bases. V was pared by 6 bases and J by 6 bases, with 17 bases between. Germline V lookup: CDR1 MNHEY, CDR2 SVGAGI. This CDR3 has 15 residues. CDR3 amino acids: CASSLGGVVAGELFF. CDR3 sequence (DNA): TGTGCCAGCAGCCTGGGAGGCGTGGTAGCCGGGGAGCTGTTTTTT.

The CDR3, as DNA: TGCAGTGCTCCCGCGGGAGGGGGGAACAATGAGCAGTTCTTC. Protein product: CSAPAGGGNNEQFF. The chain employs TRBV20-1 and TRBJ2-1; 9 bases match TRBD2. The CDR3 totals 14 residues. V gave up 5 bases and J gave up 5 bases; unmatched junction bases: 7. The germline V gene encodes CDR1 DFQATT and CDR2 SNEGSKA (reference sequence).

This chain uses TRBV5-1 with TRBJ2-7, with 11 bases fitting TRBD1. This CDR3 is 15 amino acids long. CDR1 is SGHRS and CDR2 is YFSETQ in the germline V gene. Trimming cost V 3 bases and J 4 bases; bases outside gene matches: 6. CDR3 DNA: TGCGCCAGCAGCTCTCGGACAGGGGGCGGGTACGAGCAGTACTTC. This translates into CASSSRTGGGYEQYF.

This clonotype was recorded at least ten times. This sequence joins TRBV5-1 and TRBJ1-4, with D uncertain. This CDR3 is built from 14 residues. Germline V gene lookup returns CDR1 SGHRS and CDR2 YFSETQ. Trimming took off 2 bases at V and 2 bases at J, with 7 bases between the two ends. CDR3 in amino acids: CASSLSGTNEKLFF. DNA of the CDR3: TGCGCCAGCAGCTTAAGTGGGACTAATGAAAAACTGTTTTTT.

The chain has TRBV4-3 and TRBJ2-7; 13 bases agree with TRBD2. The trim removed 4 bases at V and 0 bases at J, leaving 15 bases unmatched. This CDR3 has 20 residues. Germline lookup yields CDR1 LGHNA and CDR2 YSLEER. CDR3 residues: CASSPWVRTSGSVGSYEQYF. DNA for the CDR3: TGCGCCAGCAGCCCGTGGGTACGGACTAGCGGGAGTGTAGGCTCCTACGAGCAGTACTTC.

This clonotype was seen a few times. The rearrangement uses TRBV30 and TRBJ1-1; 8 positions match TRBD1. Germline V gives CDR1 GTSNPN, CDR2 SVGIG (reference sequence). This CDR3 has 13 amino acids. J was trimmed by 4 bases and V by 3 bases; bases with no gene match: 4. CDR3 region: CAWSTTGGTEAFF. The CDR3 DNA is TGTGCCTGGAGCACTACAGGGGGCACTGAAGCTTTCTTT. The complete variable domain, with remaining parts taken from reference TRBV30 and TRBJ1-1, reads SQTIHQWPATLVQPVGSPLSLECTVEGTSNPNLYWYRQAAGRGLQLLFYSVGIGQISSEVPQNLSASRPQDRQFILSSKKLLLSDSGFYLCAWSTTGGTEAFFGQGTRLTVV.

This chain links TRBV3-1 with TRBJ1-1; D is possibly TRBD1 (6 bases). Germline CDR1 and CDR2: LGHDT and YNNKEL (reference sequence). Trimming took 4 bases from V and 6 from J, leaving 18 bases between them. The CDR3 extends over 15 amino acids. The CDR3 nucleotides are TGTGCCAGCAGCCCCAGGACAGTTTTGGGTTCTGAAGCTTTCTTT. Its protein product is CASSPRTVLGSEAFF.

The table lists this clonotype with a few counts. This rearrangement joins TRBV14 to TRBJ2-1; perhaps TRBD1 as D (5 bases). V gave up 8 bases and J gave up 8 bases, with 16 bases separating them. Germline V gene data show CDR1 as SGHDN and CDR2 as FVKESK. The CDR3 totals 13 residues. In DNA, the CDR3 is TGTGCCAGCCGCAGGAGACAGTTCGATGAGCAGTTCTTC. The encoded protein is CASRRRQFDEQFF. The entire variable domain, with the rest obtained from reference TRBV14 and TRBJ2-1, is as follows: EAGVTQFPSHSVIEKGQTVTLRCDPISGHDNLYWYRRVMGKEIKFLLHFVKESKQDESGMPNNRFLAERTGGTYSTLKVQPAELEDSGVYFCASRRRQFDEQFFGPGTRLTVL.